The 13 T cell receptor beta chains below come from one sample, sequenced in a study of PD-L1 blockade in urothelial cancer. Sequencing used immunoSEQ multiplex PCR; TCRdb keeps in-frame clones, though not all of them. The sample contains roughly 24,000 clones, approximately 86% of which appear only once. This specimen was PBMCs, taken around atezolizumab (anti-PD-L1) treatment. The receptors stem from a man aged 55 to 70 with urothelial cancer.

The chain recombines TRBV5-1 with TRBJ2-1; D call uncertain. Trimming pared 2 bases from V and 0 bases from J, leaving 6 bases between. This CDR3 is built from 14 residues. Germline loops: CDR1 SGHRS, CDR2 YFSETQ. The chain's CDR3 is CASSFKSSYNEQFF. The CDR3 DNA reads as TGCGCCAGCAGCTTTAAGAGCTCCTACAATGAGCAGTTCTTC. Together with reference TRBV5-1 and TRBJ2-1, the CDR3 gives the full variable domain: KAGVTQTPRYLIKTRGQQVTLSCSPISGHRSVSWYQQTPGQGLQFLFEYFSETQRNKGNFPGRFSGRQFSNSRSEMNVSTLELGDSALYLCASSFKSSYNEQFFGPGTRLTVL.

This clone has a single count. The chain joins TRBV6-5 to TRBJ1-1, with TRBD1 as a possible D gene (6 bases). Germline CDR1 and CDR2: MNHEY and SVGAGI. CDR3 size: 15 residues. V lost 5 bases to trimming and J lost 6 bases, with 19 bases between them. CDR3 residues: CASSPQQGRGAEAFF. CDR3 coding DNA: TGTGCCAGCAGTCCCCAACAGGGCCGGGGTGCTGAAGCTTTCTTT.

DNA of the CDR3: TGTGCCAGCTCACCCGGTGTTCCCACAGATACGCAGTATTTT. Protein sequence: CASSPGVPTDTQYF. The chain joins TRBV18 to TRBJ2-3; no clear D gene. Germline V gene data show CDR1 as KGHSH and CDR2 as LQKENI. The V end lost 3 bases, the J end lost 2 bases, and 9 bases lay between the germline ends. CDR3 length: 14 residues.

This clone was seen once. The gene calls are TRBV9 and TRBJ1-2, with 9 bases that match TRBD1. Trimming removed 3 bases from V and 4 bases from J; junction bases left unmatched: 4. The CDR3 runs to 14 residues. From germline, CDR1 is SGDLS and CDR2 YYNGEE. CDR3 region: CASSATGQGYGYTF. In nucleotides, the CDR3 is TGTGCCAGCAGCGCAACGGGACAGGGCTATGGCTACACCTTC.

The J gene is TRBJ2-2, the V gene TRBV19; TRBD1 aligns across 7 bases. V gave up 9 bases and J gave up 5 bases; unmatched junction bases: 12. The CDR3 runs to 15 residues. Germline V CDR1 and CDR2: LNHDA, SQIVND (reference sequence). CDR3 coding DNA: TGTGCCAGCGGCCAGACAGGGATAGGGACCGGGGAGCTGTTTTTT. Residues: CASGQTGIGTGELFF.

This clone was seen a few times. The gene calls are TRBV20-1 and TRBJ1-2; unclear D gene. V lost 5 bases, J lost 5 bases, and 9 bases lay in between. CDR3 size: 11 residues. From germline, CDR1 is DFQATT and CDR2 SNEGSKA (reference sequence). The CDR3 loop reads CSAPIVYGYTF. The CDR3 region has the DNA TGCAGTGCTCCCATAGTTTATGGCTACACCTTC.

V gene TRBV28 combines with J gene TRBJ1-4; no firm D call. Between the trimmed V and J ends, which lost 7 bases and 5 bases, there was a span of 17 bases. CDR1 is MDHEN and CDR2 is SYDVKM in the germline V gene. The CDR3 is made up of 15 amino acids. CDR3 sequence (DNA): TGTGCCAGCATCCCGTCAGGCAAACACAATGAAAAACTGTTTTTT. Translated, it gives CASIPSGKHNEKLFF.

The genes are TRBV10-3 and TRBJ2-7, with 7 bases fitting TRBD1. The junction had 6 bases not matched to a gene; V was cut back by 3 bases and J by 13 bases. Germline CDR1 reads ENHRY; CDR2 reads SYGVKD. The CDR3 is 11 amino acids. The CDR3 DNA follows: TGTGCCATCAGTGAAGGGACAGCCCTCTACTTC. Amino acid sequence: CAISEGTALYF.

V is TRBV12-5 and J is TRBJ1-1; no reliable D call. This CDR3 has 13 amino acids. V was clipped by 4 bases and J by 7 bases, with 13 bases between them. The germline CDR1 and CDR2 sequences are LGHNT and FRNRAP. The DNA of the CDR3 is TGTGCTAGTGGTTCGGCGGGAGATCTTGAAGCTTTCTTT. Its protein product is CASGSAGDLEAFF.

This chain joins TRBV7-8 and TRBJ1-2; D is uncertain. Germline lookup yields CDR1 SGHVS and CDR2 FQNEAQ. The CDR3 is 15 amino acids. Trimming removed 5 bases at V and 9 bases at J, with 22 bases between. This CDR3 reads CASSAPKMRGGRYTF. CDR3 bases: TGTGCCAGCAGCGCACCGAAAATGCGGGGTGGACGCTACACCTTC. The whole variable domain, remainder taken from reference TRBV7-8 and TRBJ1-2, is GAGVSQSPRYKVAKRGQDVALRCDPISGHVSLFWYQQALGQGPEFLTYFQNEAQLDKSGLPSDRFFAERPEGSVSTLKIQRTQQEDSAVYLCASSAPKMRGGRYTFGSGTRLTVV.

The chain joins TRBV18 to TRBJ1-1; 7 bases are a match to TRBD1. CDR1 is KGHSH, CDR2 LQKENI, per germline. With 3 bases clipped from V and 5 bases from J, the junction kept 3 bases outside the gene matches. The length of the CDR3 is 13 residues. The CDR3 is CASSPTGLTEAFF. In DNA, the CDR3 is TGTGCCAGCTCACCGACAGGGCTAACTGAAGCTTTCTTT.

CDR3 residues: CASGDGQGFYTEAFF. The DNA of the CDR3 is TGTGCCTCAGGAGACGGACAGGGCTTCTACACTGAAGCTTTCTTT. The chain is built from TRBV5-6 and TRBJ1-1; TRBD1 aligns across 8 bases. With 10 bases clipped from V and 3 bases from J, the junction kept 14 bases outside the gene matches. Germline V gene lookup returns CDR1 SGHDT and CDR2 YYEEEE. The CDR3 is 15 amino acids.

The chain couples TRBV2 to TRBJ1-2, with a weak D call TRBD1 (6 bases). The CDR3 loop spans 13 amino acids. Germline assignment: CDR1 SNHLY and CDR2 FYNNEI. Trimming removed 9 bases from V and 3 bases from J, with 14 bases in between. The CDR3 DNA sequence: TGTGCCAGTTTACAGGGTAACTACTATGGCTACACCTTC. Translation gives CASLQGNYYGYTF.